This T cell receptor beta chain originates from a study of blood T cell repertoires in COVID-19. Across about two dozen US areas, participants ranged in age from about 18 to 90 years. The table came from immunoSEQ multiplex PCR; TCRdb's copy has only in-frame clones and leaves some out. The table has about 270,000 clones, about 89% seen once. The CDR3 extends over 14 amino acids. V dropped 3 bases and J dropped 10; count of bases not matched to a gene: 7. Germline V gives CDR1 DFQATT, CDR2 SNEGSKA (reference sequence). This sequence was found in a woman aged 18-29 years who had recovered from COVID-19. The chain uses TRBV20-1 and TRBJ1-6; 9 bases are shared with TRBD1. What was sequenced was PBMCs or T cells enriched from blood (not recorded which). The CDR3 region is CSASTGGRGSPLHF. The DNA for the CDR3 is TGCAGTGCTAGTACAGGGGGCAGGGGCTCACCCCTCCACTTT.